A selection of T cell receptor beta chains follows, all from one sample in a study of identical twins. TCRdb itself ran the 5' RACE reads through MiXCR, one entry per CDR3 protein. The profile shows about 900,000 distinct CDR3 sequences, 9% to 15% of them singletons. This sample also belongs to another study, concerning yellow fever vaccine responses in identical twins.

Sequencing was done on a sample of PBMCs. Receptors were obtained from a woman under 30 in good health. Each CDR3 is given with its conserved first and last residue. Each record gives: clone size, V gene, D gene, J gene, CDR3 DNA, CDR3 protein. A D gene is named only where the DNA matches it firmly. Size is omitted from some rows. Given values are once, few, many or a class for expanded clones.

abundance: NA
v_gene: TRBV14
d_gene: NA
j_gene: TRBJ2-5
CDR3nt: TGTGCCAGCAGCCAAGGGATCGGCCAAGAGACCCAGTACTTC
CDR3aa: CASSQGIGQETQYF

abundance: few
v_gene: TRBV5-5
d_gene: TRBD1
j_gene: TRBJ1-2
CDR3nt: TGTGCCAGCACCCGGGACAGGGGTAACTATGGCTACACCTTC
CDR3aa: CASTRDRGNYGYTF

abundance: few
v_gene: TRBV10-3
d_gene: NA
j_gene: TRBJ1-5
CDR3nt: TGTGCCATCAGTGAGTTAACCGAGGGGCCCCAGCATTTT
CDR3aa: CAISELTEGPQHF

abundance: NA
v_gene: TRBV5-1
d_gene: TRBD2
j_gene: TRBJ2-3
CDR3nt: TGCGCCAGCAGCCGTCCTAGCGGGGGAGGCACAGATACGCAGTATTTT
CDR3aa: CASSRPSGGGTDTQYF

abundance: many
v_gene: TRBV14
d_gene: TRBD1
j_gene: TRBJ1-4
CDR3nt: TGTGCCAGCAGCCCTCTCGGGACAGGGGGTAATGAAAAACTGTTTTTT
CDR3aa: CASSPLGTGGNEKLFF

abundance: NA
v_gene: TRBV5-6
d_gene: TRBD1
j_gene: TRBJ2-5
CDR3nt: TGTGCCAGCAGCTGGATCCGGGACAGGGGAAAGGTGGCCTTCCAAGAGACCCAGTACTTC
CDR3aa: CASSWIRDRGKVAFQETQYF

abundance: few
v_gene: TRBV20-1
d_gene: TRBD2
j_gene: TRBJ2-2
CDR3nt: TGCAGTGCCGAAGAAGGCGGGGGGAACACCGGGGAGCTGTTTTTT
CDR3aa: CSAEEGGGNTGELFF

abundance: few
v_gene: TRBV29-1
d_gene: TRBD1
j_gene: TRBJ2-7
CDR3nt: TGCAGCGTTGAAGATTTCCAGGGCTCAGGGGGAGAGCAGTACTTC
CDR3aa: CSVEDFQGSGGEQYF

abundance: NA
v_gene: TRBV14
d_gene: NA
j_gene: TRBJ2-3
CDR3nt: TGTGCCAGCAGCCAAGATCTTCTGGCGGGACTCACAGATACGCAGTATTTT
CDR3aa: CASSQDLLAGLTDTQYF

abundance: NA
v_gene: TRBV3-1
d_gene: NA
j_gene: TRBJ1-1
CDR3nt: TGTGCCAGCACCCGAGGAAAAATGAACACTGAAGCTTTCTTT
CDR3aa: CASTRGKMNTEAFF

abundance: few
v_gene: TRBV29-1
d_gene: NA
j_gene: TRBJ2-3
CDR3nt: TGCAGCGTTGTACGGACGCCTACTAGCACAGATACGCAGTATTTT
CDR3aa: CSVVRTPTSTDTQYF

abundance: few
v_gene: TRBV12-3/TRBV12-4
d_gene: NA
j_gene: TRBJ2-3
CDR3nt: TGTGCCAGCACCCTCGGTCATTCGGTAGATACGCAGTATTTT
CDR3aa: CASTLGHSVDTQYF

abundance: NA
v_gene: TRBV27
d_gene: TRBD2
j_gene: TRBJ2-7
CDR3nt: TGTGCCAGCAGCCCGTCGGCGGGAGGGTTCAACGAGCAGTACTTC
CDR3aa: CASSPSAGGFNEQYF

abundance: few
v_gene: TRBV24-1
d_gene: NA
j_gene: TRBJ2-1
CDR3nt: TGTGCCACCAGTGAATACGGTTCCCATGAGCAGTTCTTC
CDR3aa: CATSEYGSHEQFF

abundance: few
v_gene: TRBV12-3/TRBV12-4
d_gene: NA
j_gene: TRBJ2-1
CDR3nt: TGTGCCAGCAGTTTAACGGGAGATATGTACAATGAGCAGTTCTTC
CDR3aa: CASSLTGDMYNEQFF

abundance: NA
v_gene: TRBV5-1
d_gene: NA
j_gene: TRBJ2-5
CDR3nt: TGCGCCAGCAGCTCCAACCAAGTGGGGAGGGAGACCCAGTACTTC
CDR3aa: CASSSNQVGRETQYF

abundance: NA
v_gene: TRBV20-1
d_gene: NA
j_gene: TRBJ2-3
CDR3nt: TGCAGTGCTAGAGAGGGGGTAGCGAGCACAGATACGCAGTATTTT
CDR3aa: CSAREGVASTDTQYF

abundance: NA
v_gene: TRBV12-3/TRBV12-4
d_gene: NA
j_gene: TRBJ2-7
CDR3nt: TGTGCCAGCAGTTTAGGCGGTGGCGGGCACGAGCAGTACTTC
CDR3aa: CASSLGGGGHEQYF

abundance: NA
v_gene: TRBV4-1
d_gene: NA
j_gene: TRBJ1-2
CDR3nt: TGCGCCAGCAGCCCAGGCGTGGCTCAAGGCGATTTCTATGGCTACACCTTC
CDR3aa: CASSPGVAQGDFYGYTF

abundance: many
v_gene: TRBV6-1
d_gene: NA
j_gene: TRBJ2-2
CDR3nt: TGTGCCAGCAGCCGGTTGGAGGAATCCGGGGAGCTGTTTTTT
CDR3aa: CASSRLEESGELFF

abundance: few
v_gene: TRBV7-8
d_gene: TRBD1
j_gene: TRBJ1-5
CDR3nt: TGTGCCAGCAGCCTTTCCGCACAGGGGTTTGTTCAGCCCCAGCATTTT
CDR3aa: CASSLSAQGFVQPQHF

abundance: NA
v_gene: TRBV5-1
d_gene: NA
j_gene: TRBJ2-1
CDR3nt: TGCGCCAGCAGCTTGGATGGAACTAGCACTAGCTTGCAGTTCTTC
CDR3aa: CASSLDGTSTSLQFF

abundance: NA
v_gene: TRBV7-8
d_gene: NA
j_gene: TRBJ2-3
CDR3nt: TGTGCCAGCAGCTTAGACTCTACTCCCTCTCGGTCGCAGTATTTT
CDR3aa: CASSLDSTPSRSQYF

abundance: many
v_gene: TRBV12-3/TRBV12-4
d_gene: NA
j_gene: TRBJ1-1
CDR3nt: TGTGCCAGCAGTAGCCGATCGAACACTGAAGCTTTCTTT
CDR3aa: CASSSRSNTEAFF

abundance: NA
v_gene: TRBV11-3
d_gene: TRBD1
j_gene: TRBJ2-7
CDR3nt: TGTGCCAGCAGCTTAACCGGGACAGGGGCCCACGAGCAGTACTTC
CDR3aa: CASSLTGTGAHEQYF